What follows are 27 T cell receptor beta chains derived from one specimen sequenced in a study of blood T cell repertoires in COVID-19. Profiled with immunoSEQ multiplex PCR; TCRdb holds only in-frame clones, not every one. Of roughly 100,000 clones in the sample, around 92% are singletons; the top ten hold 3% to 4.5%. Specimen: peripheral blood. The receptors come from a woman aged 55-69 years with acute or convalescent COVID-19.

The rearrangement uses TRBV10-3 and TRBJ2-1; 9 bases align to TRBD1. V gave up 4 bases and J gave up 6 bases; unmatched junction bases: 1. The CDR3 has 13 amino acids. The V gene's germline CDR1 is ENHRY and CDR2 SYGVKD. The chain's CDR3 is CAISGTGANEQFF. The CDR3 nucleotides read TGTGCCATCAGTGGGACAGGGGCCAATGAGCAGTTCTTC.

The chain employs TRBV11-2 and TRBJ1-1; 7 bases agree with TRBD1. The CDR3 has 15 amino acids. V shed 3 bases and J 0 bases; nucleotides not matched to a gene: 4. Germline V gives CDR1 SGHAT, CDR2 FQNNGV. CDR3 sequence (DNA): TGTGCCAGCAGCTTCTACAGGGGACTGAACACTGAAGCTTTCTTT. As protein: CASSFYRGLNTEAFF.

This clone was picked up one time. V usage is TRBV19 and J usage is TRBJ2-3; maybe TRBD2 (5 bases). The CDR3 is 16 residues long. Trimming took 5 bases from V and 1 from J, leaving 16 bases between them. Germline lookup yields CDR1 LNHDA and CDR2 SQIVND (reference sequence). CDR3 amino acids: CASSPGGSGGTDTQYF. The DNA for the CDR3 is TGTGCCAGTAGTCCCGGAGGCAGCGGAGGCACAGATACGCAGTATTTT.

The chain couples TRBV25-1 to TRBJ2-3; 10 bases match TRBD2. Looked up from germline, CDR1 is MGHDK and CDR2 is SYGVNS. V lost 6 bases to trimming and J lost 5 bases; unmatched junction nucleotides: 8. This CDR3 has 15 residues. For the CDR3, the DNA is TGTGCCAGCAGCCGAGCGGGAGGGTCGGGAGATACGCAGTATTTT. It is translated as CASSRAGGSGDTQYF.

The chain employs TRBV12-3 or TRBV12-4 and TRBJ1-1; tentatively, D is TRBD1 (5 bases). V shed 0 bases and J shed 7 bases, with 9 bases lying between them. The CDR3 totals 13 residues. The DNA of the CDR3 is TGTGCCAGCAGTTTAGCCGGGGGTCGTGAAGCTTTCTTT. It specifies CASSLAGGREAFF.

The chain has TRBV11-2 and TRBJ2-1, with 7 bases lining up with TRBD2. The CDR3 contains 16 residues. Looked up from germline, CDR1 is SGHAT and CDR2 is FQNNGV. After removal of 1 base from V and 0 bases from J, the junction contained 3 bases not matched to a gene. CDR3 in DNA: TGTGCCAGCAGCTTAGGAGCGGGGCGCTCCTACAATGAGCAGTTCTTC. Translating it yields CASSLGAGRSYNEQFF.

This clone is a singleton in its sample. The rearrangement joins TRBV5-1 to TRBJ2-1; 11 positions match TRBD2. The trim removed 0 bases at V and 4 bases at J, leaving 12 bases unmatched. CDR3 length: 19 amino acids. Germline V gene sequence: CDR1 SGHRS, CDR2 YFSETQ. The CDR3 nucleotides read TGCGCCAGCAGCTTGGAGTCTAGCGGGAGGATAATTCGGTACAATGAGCAGTTCTTC. It translates to CASSLESSGRIIRYNEQFF.

This chain joins TRBV12-5 and TRBJ1-4, with 7 bases aligning to TRBD1. Germline lookup yields CDR1 LGHNT and CDR2 FRNRAP. CDR3 length equals 15 residues. J gave up 5 bases and V 5 bases, and 8 bases lay outside the gene matches. CDR3 amino acids: CASGPGTVGNEKLFF. Here the CDR3 DNA reads TGTGCTAGTGGTCCGGGGACAGTGGGGAATGAAAAACTGTTTTTT.

V and J are TRBV9 and TRBJ2-7, with unresolved D. Germline V gene lookup returns CDR1 SGDLS and CDR2 YYNGEE. CDR3 length: 15 amino acids. Trimming stripped 4 bases from V and 3 bases from J, with 17 bases between. The CDR3 DNA sequence: TGTGCCAGCAGCCCACGAGGCGGCCTGTACTACGAGCAGTACTTC. Its protein product is CASSPRGGLYYEQYF.

V and J are TRBV10-1 and TRBJ2-3; a possible D gene is TRBD1 (5 bases). Per the germline V gene, CDR1 is WNHNN and CDR2 is SYGVQD (reference sequence). The germline V and J ends were trimmed by 2 bases and 2 bases, with 11 bases remaining between them. This CDR3 contains 15 residues. The CDR3 sequence: CASSEHRRNTDTQYF. The CDR3 nucleotides read TGCGCCAGCAGTGAGCACAGGCGTAACACAGATACGCAGTATTTT.

The rearrangement joins TRBV2 to TRBJ2-2, with TRBD2 matching 11 bases. The CDR3 spans 18 residues. Trimming at V came to 3 bases and at J to 0 bases, leaving 6 bases not matched to a gene. Germline CDR1 SNHLY, CDR2 FYNNEI. The CDR3 bases are TGTGCCAGCAGTGATAATCCTAGCGGGAGGACGAACACCGGGGAGCTGTTTTTT. Its translation is CASSDNPSGRTNTGELFF.

The chain has TRBV6-5 and TRBJ2-3; TRBD2 might be the D (5 bases). The V gene lost 8 bases and the J gene lost 6 bases, with 15 bases spanning the gap. The germline V gene has CDR1 MNHEY and CDR2 SVGAGI. The CDR3 covers 13 residues. CDR3 sequence: CASAEERSDTQYF. CDR3 nucleotide sequence: TGTGCCAGCGCGGAAGAGCGGTCGGATACGCAGTATTTT.

The chain joins TRBV6-1 to TRBJ2-7; 7 positions match TRBD1. J was trimmed by 4 bases and V by 0 bases; bases with no gene match: 3. The CDR3 runs 14 residues. CDR1 MNHNS and CDR2 SASEGT come from the germline V gene. CDR3 in amino acids: CASSEAYRGYEQYV. CDR3 DNA sequence: TGTGCCAGCAGTGAAGCGTACAGGGGTTACGAGCAGTACGTC.

The V and J genes are TRBV5-1 and TRBJ1-6, with D unclear. Between the trimmed V and J ends, which lost 0 bases and 10 bases, there was a span of 5 bases. Germline loops: CDR1 SGHRS, CDR2 YFSETQ. The CDR3 consists of 12 residues. The CDR3 sequence is CASSLDRSPLHF. The CDR3 DNA reads TGCGCCAGCAGCTTGGATAGATCACCCCTCCACTTT.

The CDR3 nucleotides read TGTGCCACCAGTGACCATAGAGCGGGAGAGTCCTACAATGAGCAGTTCTTC. Translating gives CATSDHRAGESYNEQFF. The rearrangement links TRBV24-1 to TRBJ2-1, with TRBD2 identical over 8 bases. The CDR3 has 17 amino acids. V shed 4 bases, J shed 1 base, and the junction held 8 bases outside the gene matches. The V gene's germline CDR1 is KGHDR and CDR2 SFDVKD.

The V call is TRBV7-8, the J call TRBJ1-5, with a possible D match to TRBD1 (6 bases). The CDR3 is made up of 16 amino acids. Germline CDR1 SGHVS, CDR2 FQNEAQ. With 5 bases removed from V and 5 bases from J, the gap between germline ends came to 19 bases. CDR3 region: CASSILNQDSDQPQHF. The DNA for the CDR3 is TGTGCCAGCAGCATACTTAATCAGGACAGCGATCAGCCCCAGCATTTT.

The rearrangement uses TRBV10-3 and TRBJ1-1; D may be TRBD1 (5 bases). Deletions cut 2 bases from V and 1 base from J, with 8 bases between. This CDR3 contains 14 residues. Germline V gene lookup returns CDR1 ENHRY and CDR2 SYGVKD. CDR3 nucleotide sequence: TGTGCCATCAGTGAGGCTCAGGGGAACACTGAAGCTTTCTTT. Amino acid sequence: CAISEAQGNTEAFF.

The rearrangement uses TRBV21-1 and TRBJ1-1; the table gives TRBD1 as D, unverified against the DNA. TRBV21-1 is a pseudogene locus. The CDR3 has 15 residues. The CDR3 protein is CASSNRRYRNTEAFF. The CDR3 DNA reads as TGTGCCAGCAGCAACCGCAGGTATAGGAACACTGAAGCTTTCTTT.

The chain joins TRBV19 to TRBJ1-2, with TRBD1 as a possible D gene (5 bases). The CDR3 consists of 14 residues. The V end lost 7 bases, the J end lost 6 bases, and 18 bases lay between the germline ends. The germline CDR1 and CDR2 sequences are LNHDA and SQIVND (reference sequence). The CDR3: CASTGYGADDGYTF. CDR3 DNA: TGTGCCAGTACCGGTTATGGGGCAGACGATGGCTACACCTTC.

The chain carries TRBV10-2 and TRBJ1-1; TRBD1 might be the D (5 bases). This CDR3 is 14 amino acids long. Looked up from germline, CDR1 is WSHSY and CDR2 is SAAADI. V shed 1 base and J shed 3 bases, with 9 bases lying between them. The CDR3 loop is CASSEFGGDTEAFF. For the CDR3, the DNA is TGCGCCAGCAGTGAGTTCGGGGGGGACACTGAAGCTTTCTTT.

V is TRBV2 and J is TRBJ1-2, with 7 bases aligning to TRBD1. Trimming took 6 bases from V and 4 from J; bases not matched to a gene: 5. The germline gives CDR1 SNHLY, CDR2 FYNNEI. The CDR3 contains 13 residues. The DNA of the CDR3 is TGTGCCAGCAGCTCCGACAGGGCCTATGGCTACACCTTC. Residues: CASSSDRAYGYTF.

The chain combines TRBV24-1 with TRBJ2-1; 10 bases are shared with TRBD2. Trimming at V came to 3 bases and at J to 4 bases, leaving 5 bases not matched to a gene. The CDR3 loop spans 16 amino acids. Germline values: CDR1 KGHDR, CDR2 SFDVKD. In DNA, the CDR3 is TGTGCCACCAGTGATCTAACTAGCGGGATATACAATGAGCAGTTCTTC. Translated, it gives CATSDLTSGIYNEQFF.

This clone was observed a single time. The chain employs TRBV30 and TRBJ2-3; 8 nucleotides match TRBD2. This CDR3 region has 15 residues. The V segment lost 2 bases and the J segment 4 bases; nucleotides outside the gene matches: 8. Germline values: CDR1 GTSNPN, CDR2 SVGIG (reference sequence). In nucleotides, the CDR3 is TGTGCCTGGAGTTCTGCCGGAGCGGGGGCAGATACGCAGTATTTT. Protein: CAWSSAGAGADTQYF.

This clone was detected a few times. This chain connects TRBV2 to TRBJ1-3; the D is unclear. This CDR3 has 14 residues. CDR1 is SNHLY and CDR2 is FYNNEI in the germline V gene. V shed 1 base and J shed 0 bases, with 4 bases lying between them. For the CDR3, the DNA is TGTGCCAGCAGTGAAGGGCACTCTGGAAACACCATATATTTT. Translated, it gives CASSEGHSGNTIYF.

The gene calls are TRBV11-2 and TRBJ2-1, with 9 bases identical to TRBD2. The CDR3 spans 17 residues. V gave up 5 bases and J gave up 6 bases; unmatched junction bases: 14. The germline V gene encodes CDR1 SGHAT and CDR2 FQNNGV. CDR3 sequence (DNA): TGTGCCAGCAGCCCCAGAGGCGGGAGGGTATGGGGCAATGAGCAGTTCTTC. It encodes CASSPRGGRVWGNEQFF.

CDR3 residues: CAITSIRGSERNTEAFF. CDR3 DNA: TGTGCCATCACGTCGATACGGGGGTCGGAAAGGAACACTGAAGCTTTCTTT. The chain joins TRBV28 to TRBJ1-1; perhaps TRBD1 as D (5 bases). Trimming stripped 10 bases from V and 1 base from J, with 25 bases between. This CDR3 region has 17 residues. The V gene's germline CDR1 is MDHEN and CDR2 SYDVKM.

The chain links TRBV5-1 to TRBJ1-1, with 8 nucleotides matching TRBD1. CDR1 and CDR2 (germline): SGHRS, YFSETQ. V was pared by 0 bases and J by 5 bases, with 6 bases of the junction left unmatched. The CDR3 is made up of 15 amino acids. In nucleotides, the CDR3 is TGCGCCAGCAGCTTGGGACAGGGGAGAGAAACTGAAGCTTTCTTT. It yields the protein CASSLGQGRETEAFF.